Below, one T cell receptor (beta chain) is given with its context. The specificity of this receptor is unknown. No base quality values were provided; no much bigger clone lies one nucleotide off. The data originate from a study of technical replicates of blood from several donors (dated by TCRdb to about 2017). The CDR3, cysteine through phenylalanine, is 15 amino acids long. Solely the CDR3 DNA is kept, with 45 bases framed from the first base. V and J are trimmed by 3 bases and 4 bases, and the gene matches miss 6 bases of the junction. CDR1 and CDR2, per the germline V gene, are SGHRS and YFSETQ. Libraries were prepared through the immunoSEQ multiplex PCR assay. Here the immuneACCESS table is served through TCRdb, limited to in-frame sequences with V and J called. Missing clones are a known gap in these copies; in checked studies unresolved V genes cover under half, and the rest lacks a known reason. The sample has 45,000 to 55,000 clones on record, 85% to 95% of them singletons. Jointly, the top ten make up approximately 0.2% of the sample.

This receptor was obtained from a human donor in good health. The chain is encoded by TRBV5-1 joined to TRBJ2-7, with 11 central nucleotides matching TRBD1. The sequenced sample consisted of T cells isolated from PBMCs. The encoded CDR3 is CASSWPGQGGYEQYF. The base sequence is TGCGCCAGCAGCTGGCCGGGACAGGGGGGGTACGAGCAGTACTTC. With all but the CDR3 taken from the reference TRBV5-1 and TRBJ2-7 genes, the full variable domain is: KAGVTQTPRYLIKTRGQQVTLSCSPISGHRSVSWYQQTPGQGLQFLFEYFSETQRNKGNFPGRFSGRQFSNSRSEMNVSTLELGDSALYLCASSWPGQGGYEQYFGPGTRLTVT.